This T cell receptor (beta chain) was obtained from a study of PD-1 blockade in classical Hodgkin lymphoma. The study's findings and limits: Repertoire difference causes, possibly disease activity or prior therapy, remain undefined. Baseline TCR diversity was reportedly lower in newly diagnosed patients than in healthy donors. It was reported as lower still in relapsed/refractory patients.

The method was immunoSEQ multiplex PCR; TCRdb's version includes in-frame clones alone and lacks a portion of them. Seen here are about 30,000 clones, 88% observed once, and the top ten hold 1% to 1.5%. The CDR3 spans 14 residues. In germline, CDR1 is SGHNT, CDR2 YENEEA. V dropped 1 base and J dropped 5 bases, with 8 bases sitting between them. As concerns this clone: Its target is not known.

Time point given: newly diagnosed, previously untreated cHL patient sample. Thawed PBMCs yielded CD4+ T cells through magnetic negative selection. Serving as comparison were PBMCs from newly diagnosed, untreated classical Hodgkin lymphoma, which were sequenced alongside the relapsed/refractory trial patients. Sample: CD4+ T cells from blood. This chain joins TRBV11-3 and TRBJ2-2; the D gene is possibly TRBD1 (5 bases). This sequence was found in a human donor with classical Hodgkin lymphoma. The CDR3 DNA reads TGTGCCAGCAGCTTAGCAGGGAAGACCGGGGAGCTGTTTTTT. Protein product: CASSLAGKTGELFF.